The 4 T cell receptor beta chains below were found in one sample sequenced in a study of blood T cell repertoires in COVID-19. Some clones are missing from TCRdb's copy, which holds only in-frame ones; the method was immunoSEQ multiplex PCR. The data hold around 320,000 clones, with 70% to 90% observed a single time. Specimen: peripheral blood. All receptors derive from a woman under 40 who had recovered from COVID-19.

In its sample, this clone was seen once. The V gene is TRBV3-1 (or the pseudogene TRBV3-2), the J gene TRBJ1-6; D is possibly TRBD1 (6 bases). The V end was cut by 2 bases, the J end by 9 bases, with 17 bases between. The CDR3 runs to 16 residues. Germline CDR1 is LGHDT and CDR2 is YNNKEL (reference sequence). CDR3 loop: CASSQWGGGASSPLHF. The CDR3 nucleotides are TGTGCCAGCAGCCAATGGGGCGGGGGCGCTTCTTCACCCCTCCACTTT.

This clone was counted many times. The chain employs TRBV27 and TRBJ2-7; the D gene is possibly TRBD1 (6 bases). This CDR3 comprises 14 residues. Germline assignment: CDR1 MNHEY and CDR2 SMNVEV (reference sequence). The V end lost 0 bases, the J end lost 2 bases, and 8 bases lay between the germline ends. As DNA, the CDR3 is TGTGCCAGCAGTTTATCACAGGGAACCTACGAGCAGTACTTC. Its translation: CASSLSQGTYEQYF.

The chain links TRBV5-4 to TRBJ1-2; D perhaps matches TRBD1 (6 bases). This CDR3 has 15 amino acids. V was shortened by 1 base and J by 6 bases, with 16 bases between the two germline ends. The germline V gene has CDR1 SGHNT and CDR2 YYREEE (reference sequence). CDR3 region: CASSLTRGAMDGYTF. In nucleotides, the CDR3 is TGTGCCAGCAGCTTGACTCGGGGGGCGATGGATGGCTACACCTTC.

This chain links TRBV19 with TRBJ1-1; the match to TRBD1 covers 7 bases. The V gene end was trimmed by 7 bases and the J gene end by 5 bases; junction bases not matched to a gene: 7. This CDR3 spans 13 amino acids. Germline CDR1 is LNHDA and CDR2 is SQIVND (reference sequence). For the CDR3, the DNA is TGTGCCAGTATTTCATACAGGGGAACTGAAGCTTTCTTT. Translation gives CASISYRGTEAFF.